The next 18 T cell receptor beta chains were all read from a single sample in a study of blood T cell repertoires in COVID-19. The protocol was immunoSEQ multiplex PCR, while the TCRdb copy is restricted to in-frame clones and leaves out a portion. The sample records around 300,000 clones, approximately 88% being singletons. Input material: peripheral blood. These receptors were taken from a woman aged 35 to 49 who had recovered from COVID-19.

The rearrangement joins TRBV25-1 to TRBJ2-1, with D possibly TRBD1 on 6 matching bases. The ends were cut back, 3 bases at V and 9 bases at J, with 18 bases in the middle. CDR3 length: 15 residues. Germline lookup yields CDR1 MGHDK and CDR2 SYGVNS. CDR3 sequence reads: CASSDSGDIFGEQFF. CDR3 DNA sequence: TGTGCCAGCAGTGACTCAGGGGATATCTTCGGTGAGCAGTTCTTC.

This chain uses TRBV4-1 with TRBJ2-5, with TRBD2 identical over 14 bases. This CDR3 contains 16 residues. The germline V gene encodes CDR1 MGHRA and CDR2 YSYEKL. V shed 3 bases and J 7 bases; nucleotides not matched to a gene: 7. CDR3 sequence: CASSQTSGRGFVTQYF. CDR3 in DNA: TGCGCCAGCAGCCAGACTAGCGGGAGGGGGTTCGTGACCCAGTACTTC.

The table lists this clone with many counts. This rearrangement joins TRBV7-3 to TRBJ2-1; D is perhaps TRBD2 (6 bases). CDR3 length equals 14 residues. The V gene's germline CDR1 is SGHTA and CDR2 FQGTGA. V lost 5 bases to trimming and J lost 7 bases, with 15 bases between them. The CDR3 spells CASSPPGLDNEQFF. Here the CDR3 DNA reads TGTGCCAGCAGCCCCCCGGGACTTGATAATGAGCAGTTCTTC. Variable domain in full (rest from reference TRBV7-3 and TRBJ2-1): GAGVSQTPSNKVTEKGKYVELRCDPISGHTALYWYRQSLGQGPEFLIYFQGTGAADDSGLPNDRFFAVRPEGSVSTLKIQRTERGDSAVYLCASSPPGLDNEQFFGPGTRLTVL.

Only one count was recorded for this clone. The CDR3, as DNA: TGTGCCAGCAGTGTAGGAGGGTTTGGGGCCAACGTCCTGACTTTC. Translating gives CASSVGGFGANVLTF. The chain has TRBV2 and TRBJ2-6; D possibly corresponds to TRBD2 (6 bases). The CDR3 runs to 15 residues. The V gene lost 4 bases and the J gene lost 3 bases, with 10 bases spanning the gap. Germline lookup yields CDR1 SNHLY and CDR2 FYNNEI.

This chain links TRBV30 with TRBJ2-6, with TRBD2 matching over 13 bases. The germline V gene has CDR1 GTSNPN and CDR2 SVGIG (reference sequence). The CDR3 is 18 residues long. V shed 6 bases, J shed 0 bases, and the junction held 8 bases outside the gene matches. The CDR3 DNA follows: TGTGCCTGCCCGGGACTAGCGGGATCCGTCTCTGGGGCCAACGTCCTGACTTTC. The encoded protein is CACPGLAGSVSGANVLTF.

The chain employs TRBV28 and TRBJ2-7, with 11 bases fitting TRBD2. V lost 6 bases, J lost 4 bases, and 5 bases stayed unmatched. The CDR3 is made up of 14 amino acids. Per the germline V gene, CDR1 is MDHEN and CDR2 is SYDVKM. CDR3 region: CASSPTSGVYEQYF. CDR3 DNA: TGTGCCAGCAGCCCGACTAGCGGGGTATACGAGCAGTACTTC.

V and J are TRBV6-5 and TRBJ2-5, with 7 bases aligning to TRBD1. The CDR3 has 14 residues. V gave up 7 bases and J gave up 2 bases; unmatched junction bases: 7. Germline CDR1 reads MNHEY; CDR2 reads SVGAGI. The CDR3 sequence is CASNPGTAQETQYF. Here the CDR3 DNA reads TGTGCCAGCAACCCCGGGACAGCGCAAGAGACCCAGTACTTC.

J is TRBJ1-3 and V is TRBV3-1 (or the pseudogene TRBV3-2); TRBD1 might be the D (5 bases). V was pared by 3 bases and J by 8 bases, with 14 bases between. The length of the CDR3 is 14 residues. Looked up from germline, CDR1 is LGHDT and CDR2 is YNNKEL (reference sequence). CDR3 nucleotide sequence: TGTGCCAGCAGCCATTCCGACAGTTTTGACACCATATATTTT. Amino acid sequence: CASSHSDSFDTIYF.

This chain links TRBV6-5 with TRBJ2-1; TRBD1 aligns across 9 bases. The CDR3 runs to 16 residues. CDR1 is MNHEY and CDR2 is SVGAGI in the germline V gene. J gave up 7 bases and V 0 bases, and 7 bases lay outside the gene matches. CDR3 sequence reads: CASSYSAGQGKNEQFF. The CDR3 DNA reads TGTGCCAGCAGTTACTCAGCGGGACAGGGCAAAAATGAGCAGTTCTTC.

The chain carries TRBV6-6 and TRBJ2-3; D is undetermined. CDR1 MNHNY and CDR2 SVGAGI come from the germline V gene (reference sequence). Trimming shortened V by 6 bases and J by 0 bases, and 10 bases separated the two germline ends. The CDR3 spans 14 residues. The CDR3 DNA reads as TGTGCCAGCAGCCCCGTCGGGAGCACAGATACGCAGTATTTT. Protein product: CASSPVGSTDTQYF.

The chain links TRBV10-3 to TRBJ2-7, with D perhaps TRBD1 (6 bases). Deletions cut 2 bases from V and 3 bases from J, with 11 bases between. CDR1 and CDR2 from the germline V gene are ENHRY and SYGVKD. CDR3 length equals 14 residues. CDR3 DNA sequence: TGTGCCATCAGTGAGGATGGGGGCTTCTACGAGCAGTACTTC. Protein sequence: CAISEDGGFYEQYF.

The chain uses TRBV6-4 and TRBJ1-2, with D tentatively TRBD1 (5 bases). This CDR3 comprises 13 residues. V was clipped by 8 bases and J by 7 bases, with 17 bases between them. The germline V gene has CDR1 MRHNA and CDR2 SNTAGT. The CDR3 region is CASGGVGVIGYTF. The CDR3 bases are TGTGCCAGCGGGGGGGTAGGGGTGATTGGCTACACCTTC.

This clone was detected only a few times. V usage is TRBV30 and J usage is TRBJ2-3; 11 nucleotides agree with TRBD1. Germline assignment: CDR1 GTSNPN and CDR2 SVGIG (reference sequence). This CDR3 is 15 amino acids long. The ends lost 3 bases at V and 4 bases at J; junction bases unmatched: 6. CDR3 bases: TGTGCCTGGAGCGAGGGACAGGGGGTCGCAGATACGCAGTATTTT. Translation gives CAWSEGQGVADTQYF.

The chain employs TRBV7-2 and TRBJ1-4; unclear D gene. Trimming shortened V by 9 bases and J by 1 base, and 9 bases separated the two germline ends. Germline CDR1 reads SGHTA; CDR2 reads FQGNSA. The CDR3 contains 13 residues. The CDR3 here is CASRRQTNEKLFF. The CDR3, as DNA: TGTGCCAGTAGACGACAAACTAATGAAAAACTGTTTTTT.

The chain joins TRBV18 to TRBJ2-1; D unclear. Germline V gene lookup returns CDR1 KGHSH and CDR2 LQKENI. Trimming cost V 5 bases and J 8 bases, with 13 bases left between them. The CDR3 covers 13 residues. The CDR3 sequence: CASSYSGMDEQFF. The CDR3 DNA is TGTGCCAGCTCATATTCAGGTATGGATGAGCAGTTCTTC.

V and J are TRBV2 and TRBJ2-1, with 10 bases that match TRBD2. Germline CDR1 reads SNHLY; CDR2 reads FYNNEI. This CDR3 is 16 amino acids long. V trimming: 5 bases; J trimming: 1 base; junction bases outside the gene matches: 5. The CDR3 DNA sequence: TGTGCCAGCAGTCCTAGGACTAGCGGTTCCTACAATGAGCAGTTCTTC. This gives the protein CASSPRTSGSYNEQFF.

This rearrangement joins TRBV5-8 to TRBJ2-7; 9 bases agree with TRBD1. J gave up 2 bases and V 4 bases, and 10 bases lay outside the gene matches. The germline V gene encodes CDR1 SGHTS and CDR2 YDEGEE. The CDR3 spans 16 residues. CDR3 nucleotide sequence: TGTGCCAGCAGCATCGCCGGGACAGGGTGGACCTACGAGCAGTACTTC. Its translation: CASSIAGTGWTYEQYF.

V usage is TRBV7-8 and J usage is TRBJ1-1; 7 positions agree with TRBD1. The V and J ends lost 6 bases and 4 bases, in that order; junction bases with no gene match: 11. The germline CDR1 and CDR2 sequences are SGHVS and FQNEAQ. The CDR3 is 15 residues long. CDR3 sequence: CASSSTTGKFTEAFF. The CDR3 DNA sequence: TGTGCCAGCAGTTCTACGACAGGGAAGTTCACTGAAGCTTTCTTT.